This TCR beta chain is drawn from a study of beta chain features in type 1 diabetes. Findings and limits, study-wide: All four CD4+ subsets of Type 1 diabetes patients contained TCRB CDR3s that were moderately but significantly shorter.

A single heparinised draw of roughly 0.11 L on average was taken per donor. Sorting based on CD45RO/CCR7/CD25/CD127/CD95/CD27 separated CD4+ naive, central memory, regulatory and stem cell-like memory cells. The isolated RNA, all of it, was reverse transcribed, so expressed TCRB transcripts were what got sequenced. The assay was immunoSEQ multiplex PCR, and TCRdb's table has in-frame clones only and misses some. The table has tens of thousands of clones, around 32% seen once. Germline V lookup: CDR1 SGHRS, CDR2 YFSETQ. The CDR3 is 15 amino acids. After removal of 5 bases from V and 4 bases from J, the junction contained 8 bases not matched to a gene. This clone was seen more than once but under ten times. Antigen unknown.

This rearrangement joins TRBV5-1 to TRBJ2-2; 7 bases line up with TRBD1. The sequencing sample was made of stem cell memory CD4+ T cells from blood. This TCR came from a woman aged 18-29 years in good health. The CDR3 sequence: CASRSLRDSTGELFF. The CDR3 bases are TGCGCCAGCAGATCTCTCCGGGACAGCACCGGGGAGCTGTTTTTT.